This T cell receptor (beta chain) was profiled in a study of blood T cell repertoires in COVID-19. Study in general: Acute and convalescent COVID-19 samples came from the United States, Italy and Spain.

This clone was recorded a few times. The junction departs from the called germline gene at one end, perhaps through a read error. The sample has other DNA sequences that encode this CDR3 too. Study processing details: Nucleated cell counts were estimated from reference gene primer amplification. Clones were read by immunoSEQ multiplex PCR, and TCRdb kept only the in-frame ones, dropping some. The V and J calls and the clone size are those of that table, but D and trimming were determined from the DNA. The sample comprises about 380,000 clones, roughly 90% of which are singletons, and 0.95% to 1.5% rests with the top ten. CDR1 is LGHNA and CDR2 is YSLEER in the germline V gene. The CDR3 spans 17 residues.

The chain recombines TRBV4-3 with TRBJ1-2; maybe TRBD1 (5 bases). The sequenced sample was peripheral blood. This clonotype was obtained from a man aged 40-50 years with acute or convalescent COVID-19. The CDR3: CATSQTNNRDGGGGYTF. The CDR3 nucleotides are TGCGCCACCAGCCAAACAAACAACCGGGACGGGGGGGGTGGCTACACCTTC.